Each of the 12 T cell receptor beta chains below was sequenced from the same sample in a study of cytomegalovirus exposure and HLA in healthy donors. The study ran its PCR with 60 Vbeta and 13 Jbeta primers. Assay: immunoSEQ multiplex PCR; the TCRdb copy retains only in-frame clones and omits some. The sample has about 160,000 clones, around 85% seen once; the top ten hold more than 4%. The sample was PBMCs. The receptors shown here come from a man aged 35-49 years in good health and CMV-seronegative.

This clone occurred once. CDR3 sequence reads: CASSLGGRYEQYF. The CDR3 coding sequence is TGTGCCAGCAGCTTGGGGGGGCGGTACGAGCAGTACTTC. This chain joins TRBV7-3 and TRBJ2-7, with D possibly being TRBD2 (7 bases). V dropped 3 bases and J dropped 4 bases, with 10 bases sitting between them. The CDR3 has 13 residues. Germline CDR1 reads SGHTA; CDR2 reads FQGTGA.

In its sample, this clone was seen once. The gene calls are TRBV9 and TRBJ1-4; TRBD1 matches 7 bases. Losses at the gene ends were 3 bases for V and 4 bases for J; bases not matched to a gene: 9. The CDR3 extends over 16 amino acids. Germline V gene data show CDR1 as SGDLS and CDR2 as YYNGEE. Written as DNA, the CDR3 is TGTGCCAGCAGCGCGAATCCGGGACAGATTAATGAAAAACTGTTTTTT. The encoded protein is CASSANPGQINEKLFF.

This clone was seen more than once but under ten times. The chain couples TRBV13 to TRBJ2-3, with 8 nucleotides matching TRBD2. The CDR3 covers 16 residues. V was pared by 1 base and J by 2 bases, with 5 bases of the junction left unmatched. Per the germline V gene, CDR1 is PRHDT and CDR2 is FYEKMQ (reference sequence). The CDR3 DNA follows: TGTGCCAGCAGCTTAGTTAGCGGGGACTTCACAGATACGCAGTATTTT. Its translation is CASSLVSGDFTDTQYF.

The chain carries TRBV5-1 and TRBJ2-7; D is possibly TRBD2 (6 bases). The CDR3 runs to 14 residues. Trimming shortened V by 5 bases and J by 0 bases, and 12 bases separated the two germline ends. Germline loops: CDR1 SGHRS, CDR2 YFSETQ. CDR3 sequence reads: CASRMAGSSYEQYF. CDR3 nucleotide sequence: TGCGCCAGCAGAATGGCGGGGAGCTCCTACGAGCAGTACTTC.

The rearrangement links TRBV2 to TRBJ2-7; D possibly corresponds to TRBD1 (6 bases). The V end was cut by 11 bases, the J end by 4 bases, with 18 bases between. This CDR3 spans 13 amino acids. Germline-derived CDR1 and CDR2 are SNHLY and FYNNEI. The CDR3 loop is CAGRDTGTYEQYF. For the CDR3, the DNA is TGTGCCGGTAGGGACACGGGGACATACGAGCAGTACTTC. The full variable domain, in which reference TRBV2 and TRBJ2-7 provide the parts outside the CDR3, is EPEVTQTPSHQVTQMGQEVILRCVPISNHLYFYWYRQILGQKVEFLVSFYNNEISEKSEIFDDQFSVERPDGSNFTLKIRSTKLEDSAMYFCAGRDTGTYEQYFGPGTRLTVT.

The V call is TRBV5-1, the J call TRBJ2-2; 9 bases agree with TRBD1. This CDR3 comprises 15 residues. J was trimmed by 3 bases and V by 6 bases; bases with no gene match: 6. CDR1 is SGHRS and CDR2 is YFSETQ in the germline V gene. Here the CDR3 reads CASTPGQGYTGELFF. In DNA, the CDR3 is TGCGCCAGCACTCCGGGACAGGGTTACACCGGGGAGCTGTTTTTT.

The sample holds one count of this clone. V and J are TRBV6-6 and TRBJ2-7; TRBD1 is a possible D gene (6 bases). Germline V lookup: CDR1 MNHNY, CDR2 SVGAGI (reference sequence). V lost 4 bases, J lost 2 bases, and 15 bases lay in between. The CDR3 totals 15 residues. The CDR3 spells CASSSPSRGPYEQYF. The DNA of the CDR3 is TGTGCCAGCAGTTCCCCGAGCAGGGGCCCCTACGAGCAGTACTTC.

This rearrangement joins TRBV5-1 to TRBJ2-7, with 7 bases matching TRBD1. Germline values: CDR1 SGHRS, CDR2 YFSETQ. The V gene end was trimmed by 1 base and the J gene end by 1 base; junction bases not matched to a gene: 5. The CDR3 totals 15 residues. The CDR3 coding sequence is TGCGCCAGCAGCTTGCTCGGGACAGCATCCTACGAGCAGTACTTC. Encoded protein: CASSLLGTASYEQYF.

The chain recombines TRBV2 with TRBJ1-5; maybe TRBD1 (5 bases). Germline V lookup: CDR1 SNHLY, CDR2 FYNNEI. The V and J ends lost 5 bases and 8 bases respectively, with 19 bases between them. The CDR3 is 15 residues long. The CDR3 loop is CASSPGEARWEPQHF. The CDR3 DNA sequence: TGTGCCAGCAGTCCGGGGGAAGCCCGGTGGGAGCCCCAGCATTTT.

The chain couples TRBV6-1 to TRBJ2-3, with 10 positions matching TRBD1. This CDR3 is 13 amino acids long. Germline V CDR1 and CDR2: MNHNS, SASEGT. V dropped 4 bases and J dropped 7; count of bases not matched to a gene: 2. DNA of the CDR3: TGTGCCAGCAGTGGACAGGGGGCGTATACGCAGTATTTT. This gives the protein CASSGQGAYTQYF.

This rearrangement joins TRBV9 to TRBJ1-1; 8 bases match TRBD1. Germline V CDR1 and CDR2: SGDLS, YYNGEE. The V and J ends lost 3 bases and 1 base, in that order; junction bases with no gene match: 8. The CDR3 runs 16 residues. In nucleotides, the CDR3 is TGTGCCAGCAGCGCCAACCCAGGGGGCTCGAACACTGAAGCTTTCTTT. It translates to CASSANPGGSNTEAFF. Based on the CDR3 plus reference TRBV9 and TRBJ1-1, the full variable domain is DSGVTQTPKHLITATGQRVTLRCSPRSGDLSVYWYQQSLDQGLQFLIQYYNGEERAKGNILERFSAQQFPDLHSELNLSSLELGDSALYFCASSANPGGSNTEAFFGQGTRLTVV.

The genes are TRBV6-1 and TRBJ1-6; 10 positions agree with TRBD1. This CDR3 comprises 15 residues. The V gene end was trimmed by 6 bases and the J gene end by 5 bases; junction bases not matched to a gene: 4. Germline values: CDR1 MNHNS, CDR2 SASEGT. The CDR3 DNA reads TGTGCCAGCAGCGACGGGACAGGGGATAATTCACCCCTCCACTTT. Protein sequence: CASSDGTGDNSPLHF.